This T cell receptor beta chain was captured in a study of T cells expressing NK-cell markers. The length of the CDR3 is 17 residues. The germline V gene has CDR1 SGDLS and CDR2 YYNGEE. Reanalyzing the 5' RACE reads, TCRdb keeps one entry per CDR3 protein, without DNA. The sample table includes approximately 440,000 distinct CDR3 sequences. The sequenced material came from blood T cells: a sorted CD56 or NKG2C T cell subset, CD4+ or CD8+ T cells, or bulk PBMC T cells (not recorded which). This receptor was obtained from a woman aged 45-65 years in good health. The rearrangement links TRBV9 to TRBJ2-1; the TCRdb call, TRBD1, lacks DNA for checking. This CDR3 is CASSRFRVPSSYNEQFF.